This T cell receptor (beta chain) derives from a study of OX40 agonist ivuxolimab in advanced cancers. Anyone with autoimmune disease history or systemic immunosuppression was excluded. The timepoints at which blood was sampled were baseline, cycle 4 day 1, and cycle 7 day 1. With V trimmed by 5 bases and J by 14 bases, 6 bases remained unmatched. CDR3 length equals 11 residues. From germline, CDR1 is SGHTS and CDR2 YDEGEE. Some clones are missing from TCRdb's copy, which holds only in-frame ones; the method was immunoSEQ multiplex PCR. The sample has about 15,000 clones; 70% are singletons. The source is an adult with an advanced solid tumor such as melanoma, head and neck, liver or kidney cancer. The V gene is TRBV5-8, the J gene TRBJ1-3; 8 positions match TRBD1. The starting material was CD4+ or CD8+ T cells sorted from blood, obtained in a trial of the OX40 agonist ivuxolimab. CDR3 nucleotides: TGTGCCAGCAGTAGGACAGGGAATCTATATTTT. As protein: CASSRTGNLYF.